A single T cell receptor (beta chain) is shown here with its context. Its antigen remains unidentified. Vbeta (60) and Jbeta (13) primers were used in the PCR. TCRdb keeps only in-frame clones here, not all; method: immunoSEQ multiplex PCR. The sample holds fewer than 120,000 clones, over 65% seen once. This sample stems from a study of cytomegalovirus exposure and HLA in healthy donors. Findings and caveats of the study: More clonal expansion characterized HLA-associated TCR beta chains than equally common others in a later analysis. With later analysis, a missense DCLRE1C variant became linked to TCR beta V- and J-gene trimming. Available immune exposure information covered CMV serostatus only. The later analysis indicated that the majority of CMV-associated TCR beta chains appeared HLA-restricted.

The source material was PBMCs. The origin of this receptor is a man younger than 45 in good health and CMV-seropositive.

The CDR3 nucleotides are TGTGCCAGCAGTTACTCCGTCGGCAGGGGAAACACCATATATTTT. Translating it yields CASSYSVGRGNTIYF. The gene calls are TRBV6-5 and TRBJ1-3; D uncertain. V lost 0 bases and J 4 bases, leaving 10 bases between the germline ends. Germline loops: CDR1 MNHEY, CDR2 SVGAGI. The CDR3 consists of 15 residues.